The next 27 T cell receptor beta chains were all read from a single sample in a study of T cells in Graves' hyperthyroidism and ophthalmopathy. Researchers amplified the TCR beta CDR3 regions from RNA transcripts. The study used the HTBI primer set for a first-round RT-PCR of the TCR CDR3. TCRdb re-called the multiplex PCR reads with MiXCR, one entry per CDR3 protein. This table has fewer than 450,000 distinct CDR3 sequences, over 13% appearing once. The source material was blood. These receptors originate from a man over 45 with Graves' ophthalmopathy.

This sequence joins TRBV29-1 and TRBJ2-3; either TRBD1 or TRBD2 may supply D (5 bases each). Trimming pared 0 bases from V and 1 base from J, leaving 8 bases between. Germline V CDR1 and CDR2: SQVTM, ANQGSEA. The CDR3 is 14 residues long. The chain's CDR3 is CSVEDEGRTDTQYF. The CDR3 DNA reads TGCAGCGTTGAAGATGAGGGGCGCACAGATACGCAGTATTTT.

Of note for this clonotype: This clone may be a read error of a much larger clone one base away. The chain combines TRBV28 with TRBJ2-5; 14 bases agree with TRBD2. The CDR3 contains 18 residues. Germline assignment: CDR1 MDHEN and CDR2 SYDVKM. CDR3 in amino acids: CAGSFGTSGRPYQETQYF. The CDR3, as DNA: TGTGCCGGCAGTTTCGGGACTAGCGGGAGACCGTACCAAGAGACCCAGTACTTC. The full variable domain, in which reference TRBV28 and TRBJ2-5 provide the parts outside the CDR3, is DVKVTQSSRYLVKRTGEKVFLECVQDMDHENMFWYRQDPGLGLRLIYFSYDVKMKEKGDIPEGYSVSREKKERFSLILESASTNQTSMYLCAGSFGTSGRPYQETQYFGPGTRLLVL.

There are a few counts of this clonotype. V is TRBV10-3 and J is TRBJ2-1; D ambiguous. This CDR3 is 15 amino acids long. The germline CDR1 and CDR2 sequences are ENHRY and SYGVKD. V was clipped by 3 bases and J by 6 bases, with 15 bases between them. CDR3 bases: TGTGCCATCAGTGAAGGGAATCGGGCTAGCAATGAGCAGTTCTTC. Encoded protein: CAISEGNRASNEQFF.

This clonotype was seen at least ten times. The chain's CDR3 is CATGGQGRHNEQFF. The DNA for the CDR3 is TGTGCCACCGGGGGACAGGGTCGGCACAATGAGCAGTTCTTC. The V gene is TRBV27, the J gene TRBJ2-1, with 9 bases lining up with TRBD1. Looked up from germline, CDR1 is MNHEY and CDR2 is SMNVEV (reference sequence). J lost 5 bases, V lost 10 bases, and 9 bases had no gene match. The CDR3 loop spans 14 amino acids.

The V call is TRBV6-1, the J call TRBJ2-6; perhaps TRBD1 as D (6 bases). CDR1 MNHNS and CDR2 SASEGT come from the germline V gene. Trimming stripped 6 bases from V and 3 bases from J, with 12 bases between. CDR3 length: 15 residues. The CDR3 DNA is TGTGCCAGCAGACAGGGTCCCTTTGGGGCCAACGTCCTGACTTTC. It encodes CASRQGPFGANVLTF.

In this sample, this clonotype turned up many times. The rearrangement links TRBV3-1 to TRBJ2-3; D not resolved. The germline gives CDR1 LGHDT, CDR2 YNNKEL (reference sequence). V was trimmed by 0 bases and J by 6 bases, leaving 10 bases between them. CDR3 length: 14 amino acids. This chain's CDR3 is CASSQDPSLDTQYF. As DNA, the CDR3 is TGTGCCAGCAGCCAAGATCCAAGTTTGGATACGCAGTATTTT.

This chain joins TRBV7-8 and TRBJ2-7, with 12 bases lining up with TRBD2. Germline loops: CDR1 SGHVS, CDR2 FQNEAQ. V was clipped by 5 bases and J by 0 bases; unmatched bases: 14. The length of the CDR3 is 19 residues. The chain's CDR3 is CASSLRVSSGRASSYEQYF. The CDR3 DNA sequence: TGTGCCAGCAGCCTCCGGGTATCTAGCGGGAGGGCGAGCTCCTACGAGCAGTACTTC.

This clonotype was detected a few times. For the CDR3, the DNA is TGTGCCAGTAGTTTCGGACCAAACAATGAGCAGTTCTTC. This sequence encodes CASSFGPNNEQFF. The chain joins TRBV19 to TRBJ2-1; D remains unclear. CDR1 and CDR2 from the germline V gene are LNHDA and SQIVND (reference sequence). Trimming pared 5 bases from V and 5 bases from J, leaving 10 bases between. The CDR3 contains 13 residues.

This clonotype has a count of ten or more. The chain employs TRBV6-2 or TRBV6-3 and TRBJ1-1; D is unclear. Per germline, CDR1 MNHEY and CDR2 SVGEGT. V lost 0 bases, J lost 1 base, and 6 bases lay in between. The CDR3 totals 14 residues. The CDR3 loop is CASSYSIWNTEAFF. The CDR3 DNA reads TGTGCCAGCAGTTACTCGATCTGGAACACTGAAGCTTTCTTT.

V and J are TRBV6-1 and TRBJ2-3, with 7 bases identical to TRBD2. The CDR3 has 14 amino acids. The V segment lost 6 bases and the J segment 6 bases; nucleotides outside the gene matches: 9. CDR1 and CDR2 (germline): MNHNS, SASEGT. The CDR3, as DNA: TGTGCCAGCAGAGGACTAGAGGAGCTGGATACGCAGTATTTT. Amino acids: CASRGLEELDTQYF.

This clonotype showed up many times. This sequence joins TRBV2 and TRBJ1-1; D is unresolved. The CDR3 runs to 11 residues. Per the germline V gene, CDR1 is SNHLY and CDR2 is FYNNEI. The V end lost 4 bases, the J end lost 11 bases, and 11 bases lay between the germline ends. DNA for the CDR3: TGTGCCAGCAGTGGGCCAGCCGGGGCTTTCTTT. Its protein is CASSGPAGAFF.

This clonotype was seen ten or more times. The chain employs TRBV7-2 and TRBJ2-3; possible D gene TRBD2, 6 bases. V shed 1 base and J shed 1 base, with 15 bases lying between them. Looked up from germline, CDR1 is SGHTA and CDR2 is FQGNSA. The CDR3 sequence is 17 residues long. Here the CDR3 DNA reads TGTGCCAGCAGCTTAGATCTCGCGCTAGCGCGCACAGATACGCAGTATTTT. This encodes CASSLDLALARTDTQYF.

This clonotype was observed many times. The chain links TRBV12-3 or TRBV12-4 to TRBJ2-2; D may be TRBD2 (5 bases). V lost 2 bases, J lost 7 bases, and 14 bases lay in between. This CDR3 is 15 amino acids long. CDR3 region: CASSLSSSGGGELFF. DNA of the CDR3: TGTGCCAGCAGTTTAAGTAGTAGTGGAGGCGGGGAGCTGTTTTTT.

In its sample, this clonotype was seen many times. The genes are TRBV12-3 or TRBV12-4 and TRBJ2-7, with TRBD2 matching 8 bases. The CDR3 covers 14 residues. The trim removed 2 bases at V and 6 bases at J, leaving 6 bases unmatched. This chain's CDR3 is CASSLTGLAIEQYF. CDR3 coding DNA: TGTGCCAGCAGTTTAACTGGACTAGCAATCGAGCAGTACTTC.

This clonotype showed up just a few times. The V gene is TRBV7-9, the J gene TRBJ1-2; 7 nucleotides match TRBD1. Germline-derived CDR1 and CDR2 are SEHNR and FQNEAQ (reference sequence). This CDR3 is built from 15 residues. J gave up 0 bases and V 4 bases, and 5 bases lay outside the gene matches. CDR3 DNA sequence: TGTGCCAGCAGCTCGTGGGACAGCTCTAACTATGGCTACACCTTC. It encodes CASSSWDSSNYGYTF.

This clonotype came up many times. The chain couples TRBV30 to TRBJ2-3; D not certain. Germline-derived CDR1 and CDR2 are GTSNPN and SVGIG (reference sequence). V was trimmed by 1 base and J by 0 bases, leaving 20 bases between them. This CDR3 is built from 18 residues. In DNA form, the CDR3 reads TGTGCCTGGAGTGGTGGGCGACTCGGCTACACTAGCACAGATACGCAGTATTTT. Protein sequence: CAWSGGRLGYTSTDTQYF.

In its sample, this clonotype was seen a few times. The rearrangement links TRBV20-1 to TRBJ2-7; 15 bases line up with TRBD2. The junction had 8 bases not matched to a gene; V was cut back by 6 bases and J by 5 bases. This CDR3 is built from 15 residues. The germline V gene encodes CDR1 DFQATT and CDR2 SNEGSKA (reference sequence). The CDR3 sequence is CSASGLAGGQDEQYF. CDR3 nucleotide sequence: TGCAGTGCCTCCGGACTAGCGGGAGGGCAGGACGAGCAGTACTTC.

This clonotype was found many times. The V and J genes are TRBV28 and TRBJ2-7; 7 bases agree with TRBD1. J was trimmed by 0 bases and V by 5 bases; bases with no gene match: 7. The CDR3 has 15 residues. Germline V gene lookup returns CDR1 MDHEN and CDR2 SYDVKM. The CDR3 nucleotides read TGTGCCAGCAGTGAACAGGGGCAAAGCTCCTACGAGCAGTACTTC. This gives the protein CASSEQGQSSYEQYF.

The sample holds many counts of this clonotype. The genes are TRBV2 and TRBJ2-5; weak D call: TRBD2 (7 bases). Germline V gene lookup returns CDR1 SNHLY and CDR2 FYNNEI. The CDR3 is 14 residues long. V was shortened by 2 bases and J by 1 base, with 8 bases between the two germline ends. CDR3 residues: CASSERGGQETQYF. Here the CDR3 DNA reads TGTGCCAGCAGTGAAAGGGGGGGCCAAGAGACCCAGTACTTC.

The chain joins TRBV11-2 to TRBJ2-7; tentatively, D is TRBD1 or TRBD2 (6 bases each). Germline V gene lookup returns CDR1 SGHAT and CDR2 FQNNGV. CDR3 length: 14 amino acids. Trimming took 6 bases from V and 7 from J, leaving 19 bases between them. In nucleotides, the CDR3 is TGTGCCAGCAGTGAAGAGGGGGGTGGGAGAGAGCAGTACTTC. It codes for CASSEEGGGREQYF.

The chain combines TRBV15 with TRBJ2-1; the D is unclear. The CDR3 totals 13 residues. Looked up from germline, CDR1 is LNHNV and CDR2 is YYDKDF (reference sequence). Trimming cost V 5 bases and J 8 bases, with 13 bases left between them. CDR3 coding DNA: TGTGCCACCAGCCCGGGCGTTAGGGATGAGCAGTTCTTC. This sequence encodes CATSPGVRDEQFF.

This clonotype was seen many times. This CDR3 reads CASSRTGTSGTFEQFF. In nucleotides, the CDR3 is TGTGCCAGTAGTAGAACCGGGACTAGCGGAACTTTTGAGCAGTTCTTC. The chain combines TRBV19 with TRBJ2-1, with TRBD2 matching over 11 bases. CDR3 size: 16 residues. V was pared by 4 bases and J by 9 bases, with 11 bases of the junction left unmatched. Germline V gene data show CDR1 as LNHDA and CDR2 as SQIVND (reference sequence).

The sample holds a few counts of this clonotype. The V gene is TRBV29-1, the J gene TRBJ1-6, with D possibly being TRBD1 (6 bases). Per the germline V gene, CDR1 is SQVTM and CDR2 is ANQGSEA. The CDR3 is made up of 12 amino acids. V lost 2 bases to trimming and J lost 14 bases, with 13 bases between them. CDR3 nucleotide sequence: TGCAGCGTTGAATCCCCACAGGGTACCCTCCACTTT. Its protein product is CSVESPQGTLHF.

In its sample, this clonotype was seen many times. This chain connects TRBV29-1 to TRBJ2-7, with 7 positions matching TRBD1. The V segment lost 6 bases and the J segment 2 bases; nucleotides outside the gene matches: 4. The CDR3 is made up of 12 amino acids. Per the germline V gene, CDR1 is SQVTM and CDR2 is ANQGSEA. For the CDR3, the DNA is TGCAGCGTGGAGGACAGGCCCTACGAGCAGTACTTC. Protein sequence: CSVEDRPYEQYF.

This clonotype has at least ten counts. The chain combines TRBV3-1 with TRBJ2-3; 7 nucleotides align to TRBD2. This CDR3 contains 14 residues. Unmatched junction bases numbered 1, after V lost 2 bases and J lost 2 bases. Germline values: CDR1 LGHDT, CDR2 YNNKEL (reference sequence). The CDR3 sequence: CASSQSGTTDTQYF. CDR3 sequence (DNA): TGTGCCAGCAGCCAAAGCGGGACCACAGATACGCAGTATTTT.

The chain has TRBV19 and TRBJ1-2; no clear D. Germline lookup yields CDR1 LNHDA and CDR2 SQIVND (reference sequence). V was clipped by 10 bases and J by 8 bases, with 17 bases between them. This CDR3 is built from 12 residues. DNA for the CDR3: TGTGCCACCCACGCAGTAGGGCGCGGCTACACCTTC. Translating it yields CATHAVGRGYTF.

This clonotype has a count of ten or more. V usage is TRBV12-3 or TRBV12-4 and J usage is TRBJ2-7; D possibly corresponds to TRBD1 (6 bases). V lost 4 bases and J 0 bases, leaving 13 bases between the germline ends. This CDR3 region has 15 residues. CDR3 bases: TGTGCCAGCAGTTGGCTTGGACAGCACTCCTACGAGCAGTACTTC. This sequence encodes CASSWLGQHSYEQYF.